The source of this T cell receptor beta chain is a study of cytomegalovirus exposure and HLA in healthy donors. 13 Jbeta primers and 60 Vbeta primers were used for the PCR. Some clones are missing from TCRdb's copy, which holds only in-frame ones; the method was immunoSEQ multiplex PCR. In all, the sample yields about 32,000 clones. With regard to this clone: This sample also contains other DNA sequences that code for the same CDR3.

The TCR originated in a female donor in good health and CMV-seronegative. The sequenced material came from PBMCs.

This CDR3 reads CASSPLSRDTEAFF. CDR3 DNA: TGTGCCAGCTCACCACTAAGCAGGGACACTGAAGCTTTCTTT. This chain connects TRBV18 to TRBJ1-1; tentative D call: TRBD1 (5 bases). V was cut by 1 base and J by 3 bases, with 9 bases left in between. Looked up from germline, CDR1 is KGHSH and CDR2 is LQKENI. This CDR3 has 14 amino acids.